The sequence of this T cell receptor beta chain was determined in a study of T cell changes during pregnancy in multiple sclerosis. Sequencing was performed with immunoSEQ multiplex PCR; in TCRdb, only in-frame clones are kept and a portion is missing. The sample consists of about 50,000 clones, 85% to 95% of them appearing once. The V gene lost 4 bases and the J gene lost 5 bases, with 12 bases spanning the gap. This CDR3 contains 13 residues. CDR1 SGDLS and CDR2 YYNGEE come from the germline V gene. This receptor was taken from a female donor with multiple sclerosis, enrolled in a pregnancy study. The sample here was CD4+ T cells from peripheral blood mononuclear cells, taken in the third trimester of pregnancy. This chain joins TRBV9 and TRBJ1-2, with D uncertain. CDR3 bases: TGTGCCAGCAGCCCGTGGAGGTCGTATGGCTACACCTTC. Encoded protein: CASSPWRSYGYTF.